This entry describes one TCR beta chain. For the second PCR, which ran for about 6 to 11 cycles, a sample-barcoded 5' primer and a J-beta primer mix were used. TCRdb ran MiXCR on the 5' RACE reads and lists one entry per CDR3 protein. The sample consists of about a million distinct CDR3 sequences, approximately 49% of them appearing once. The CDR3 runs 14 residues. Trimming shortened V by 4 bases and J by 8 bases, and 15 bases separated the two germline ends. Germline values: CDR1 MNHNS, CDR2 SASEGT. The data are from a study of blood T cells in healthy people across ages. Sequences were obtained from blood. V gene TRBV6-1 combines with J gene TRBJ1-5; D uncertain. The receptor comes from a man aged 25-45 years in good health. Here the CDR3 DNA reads TGTGCCAGCAGTGGATACGGTCGAGATGAGCCCCAGCATTTT. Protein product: CASSGYGRDEPQHF.